The clone carrying this T cell receptor beta chain was counted many times. Its antigen is not known. The data belong to a study of T cells in Graves' hyperthyroidism and ophthalmopathy. Study in general: Peripheral blood sampling occurred at initial diagnosis, before any treatment.

Amplified TCR beta CDR3 regions came from RNA transcripts. The HTBI primer set drove a first-round RT-PCR of the TCR CDR3. Using its own MiXCR run on the multiplex PCR reads, TCRdb lists one record per CDR3 protein. Among nearly 600,000 distinct CDR3 sequences listed, 13% to 15% were seen once. Study-level findings and limits: Ophthalmopathy and stable hyperthyroidism were told apart by a 13 V-J model.

CDR3 length: 13 residues. Trimming took 7 bases from V and 3 from J, leaving 13 bases between them. Looked up from germline, CDR1 is LNHDA and CDR2 is SQIVND (reference sequence). Active moderate-to-severe ophthalmopathy, Clinical Activity Score at least 3, NOSPECS at least 4, under 3 months' duration. From more than 9.5 ml of fresh peripheral blood, PBMCs were isolated. The chain recombines TRBV19 with TRBJ2-7, with a tentative D call TRBD1 (7 bases). Sequencing used blood. The TCR originated in a woman younger than 35 with Graves' ophthalmopathy. CDR3 in DNA: TGTGCCAGTACCAGGGGGGCGGGCTACGAGCAGTACTTC. It codes for CASTRGAGYEQYF.